This TCR beta chain stems from a study of vaccination and CD4 T cells after COVID-19 (dated by TCRdb to the early 2020s). With regard to the full study: Six males and four females were included in the convalescent cohort, with two Hispanic individuals, seven Caucasians, two Asians and one multiracial person represented. Participants received two doses of either the Pfizer-BioNTech BNT162b2 vaccine (n=8) or the Moderna mRNA-1273 vaccine (n=2). Post-COVID blood samples from convalescent patients were collected a median of 101 days after diagnosis, with a range of roughly 35 to 180 days. Post-vaccine blood samples were obtained a median of about 77 days after the second vaccine dose, with a range of roughly 14 to 241 days. The cultures were stimulated with overlapping spike peptide pools from SARS-CoV-2 and from the common cold coronaviruses HCoV-NL63, HCoV-OC43 and HCoV-229E. Control cultures received a CEFX viral epitope pool as the positive control, an HIV-1 Nef peptide pool as the negative control, or no peptide. In over 8 COVID-19 convalescent patients and a few infection-naive healthy vaccine recipients, researchers compared the spike-specific CD4+ TCR repertoire from before mRNA vaccination with the repertoire from after. An earlier paper using these donors assessed, at the TCR clonotype level, memory CD4+ T cell crossreactivity between SARS-CoV-2 and common cold coronavirus spike proteins.

A distance of 16 bases separates the germline ends of V and J, which lose 4 bases and 6 bases respectively. Counted from cysteine to phenylalanine, this CDR3 has 15 amino acids. The entry retains the CDR3 DNA only, 45 bases that are in frame from base 1. CDR1 is given as LNHDA and CDR2 as SQIVND, both from the germline V gene (reference sequence). General study outcomes and caveats: In convalescent patients, a median roughly 83% of post-vaccine SARS-CoV-2-reactive clones were detected only after vaccination, and vaccine-specific priming was suggested by this finding. The study included relatively few convalescent patients and did not analyze early timepoints after natural infection. In convalescent patients, nearly all vaccine-specific clones (304 of 307) were found to be mono-reactive for SARS-CoV-2 spike rather than cross-reactive with common cold coronaviruses. Although the median number of SARS-CoV-2-reactive clonotypes went up from fewer than 25 after infection to 35 to 40 after vaccination, the increase was not significant.

Sample treatment or condition, as interpreted from the label and publication: roughly 11-day PBMC culture with coronavirus spike peptide pools or control peptides (ViraFEST assay). CD4+ T cells from unexposed donors were collected before the COVID-19 pandemic (2011-2018). The study used the ViraFEST assay, which expanded antigen-specific T cells with peptide pools and then identified expanded clonotypes by TCR sequencing. Fewer than 2.5 million PBMCs per well were cultured in IMDM with approximately 5% human AB serum and 8 to 10 IU/ml IL-2, plus 10 ug/ml peptide pools. Half of the culture medium was replaced with fresh IL-2-containing medium on days 3 and 7. Once the cells had been in culture for about 10 days, the EasySep CD4+ T cell isolation kit was used to isolate CD4+ T cells by negative selection. As cell numbers permitted, CD4+ T cells from unexposed donors were tested for reactivity to SARS-CoV-2 S and N and to four common cold coronavirus spike pools. Ficoll-Paque Plus gradient centrifugation was used to isolate PBMCs from whole blood, and the isolated PBMCs were then either used fresh or cryopreserved at -140C. Culture conditions were generally each tested in triplicate wells. Leukapheresis product for the unexposed donors was purchased commercially.

As concerns this clonotype: It lacks a known antigen. Base qualities are not provided; no much larger clone lies one nucleotide away.

Libraries were constructed by PCR. At the Johns Hopkins FTIC core, DNA from the cultured CD4+ T cells underwent TCR sequencing with the Oncomine TCR Beta short-read assay. The QIAamp micro DNA kit was used to extract genomic DNA from the cultured CD4+ T cells. Oncomine TCR Beta libraries from cultured CD4+ T cells were pooled using unique dual indexes and sequenced on an Illumina iSeq 100. Concerning the study's data processing: Non-productive sequences were filtered out, and CDR3s that did not start with C, did not end with F or W, or were shorter than 7 amino acids were discarded. Antigen-specific clonotypes were identified using the MANAFEST web application through comparison of peptide-stimulated wells with reference and other culture wells. For a clone to be called positive, the clone needed an FDR below 0.05, an odds ratio above 5, and a productive frequency above 0.1% in at least two of three replicate wells. A clonotype was classed as cross-reactive if the clonotype showed significant expansion both in SARS-CoV-2 spike wells and in at least one common cold coronavirus spike condition. Similarity between CDR3 sequences was evaluated in R version 3.6.1 using Levenshtein distances (stringdist) and unrooted phylogenetic trees (ape). TCRdb trimmed the raw reads at Q25, called clones with MiXCR and kept productive beta chains. When rows share a CDR3 protein, they turn into one entry using the most common DNA and genes. The V and J calls and clone size are TCRdb's, not the authors'. Recorded for this sample are some 7,400 distinct CDR3 sequences; 35% to 40% of them occurred a single time. About 17% of the sample comes from the top ten.

This chain is built from TRBV19 and TRBJ1-5; D gene: possibly TRBD1, on 6 matching bases. Specimen: CD4+ T cells from blood, cultured in vitro. This sequence was found in a human donor in good health. The nucleotide sequence is given as TGTGCCAGTAGTACTGGCGGGGGGCGAAGTCAGCCCCAGCATTTT. The encoded protein is CASSTGGGRSQPQHF. With the portions outside the CDR3 filled from the reference TRBV19 and TRBJ1-5 genes, the complete variable region becomes DGGITQSPKYLFRKEGQNVTLSCEQNLNHDAMYWYRQDPGQGLRLIYYSQIVNDFQKGDIAEGYSVSREKKESFPLTVTSAQKNPTAFYLCASSTGGGRSQPQHFGDGTRLSIL.